This TCR beta chain comes out of a study of CD8+CD57+ T cells in acquired aplastic anemia. As for the study in general: On average, sorted CD4+ and CD8+ cells gave approximately 3.5 ug of DNA. CD4+ cells from healthy donors averaged roughly 11 million reads. Notes on the study in general: With respect to CD8+ Simpson's diversity, patients and controls did not differ significantly. Both patients and controls carried the same twenty-nine CD8+ CDR3 sequences.

Comments on this clonotype: Its specificity is unknown. The conserved phenylalanine or tryptophan normally closing the CDR3 is absent here, so this likely arose from a read error. The DNA is left out, because the CDR3 cannot be placed on it with certainty; the CDR3 is given as TCRdb lists it.

Germline V gene sequence: CDR1 SEHNR, CDR2 FQNEAQ (reference sequence). The CDR3 is 8 residues long, counting both termini. CDR3 and TCR beta VDJ profiling relied on a genomic DNA template. Via MiXCR, TCRdb re-called the reads, giving one row per CDR3 protein. The sample has about 200,000 distinct CDR3 sequences, 34% seen once; the top ten hold 1% to 1.3%. This TCR derives from a human donor in good health, serving as a control. The material sequenced was sorted CD4+, CD8+, or CD8+CD57+ T cells (not recorded which) from PBMCs. The chain uses TRBV7-9 and TRBJ2-1; the listed D gene, TRBD2, was not tested against the DNA. The CDR3 is CASSLAAG.